This is a list of T cell receptor beta chains from one sample in a study of tissue T cells after allogeneic stem cell transplantation. Generated by immunoSEQ multiplex PCR, the TCRdb table keeps only in-frame clones and is missing some. The sample lists some 5,800 clones, approximately 59% occurring once. The sequencing used tissue from the jejunum, collected at autopsy. The receptors shown here come from a male donor at least 60 years old with lung cancer. Both conserved end residues are part of each CDR3. A D gene is named only where the DNA matches it firmly. For some rows the clone size is stated as once, few or many, or as a class when expanded; others skip it.

TRBV5-5	14	TRBJ1-1	NA	NA	TGTGCCAGCAGCTTCGGGGCGGCGAACACTGAAGCTTTCTTT	CASSFGAANTEAFF
TRBV28	13	TRBJ1-6	NA	few	TGTGCCAGCAGAACAGGAGCCAATTCACCCCTCCACTTT	CASRTGANSPLHF
TRBV6-5	14	TRBJ1-2	NA	NA	TGTGCCAGCAGTTACCAGGACAGCTACTATGGCTACACCTTC	CASSYQDSYYGYTF
TRBV7-6	16	TRBJ2-1	TRBD1	once	TGTGCCAGCAGCTTGGGACAGGCCAGCTCCTACAATGAGCAGTTCTTC	CASSLGQASSYNEQFF
TRBV5-1	15	TRBJ2-2	TRBD1	NA	TGCGCCAGCAGCAAGGACAGGTGGGACACCGGGGAGCTGTTTTTT	CASSKDRWDTGELFF
TRBV13	14	TRBJ2-5	TRBD2	NA	TGTGCCAGCAGCATACTAGCGGGAGGAGAGACCCAGTACTTC	CASSILAGGETQYF
TRBV27	17	TRBJ1-2	TRBD1	NA	TGTGCCAGCAGTTTATTCTGGACAGGGGCTCATGGGGATAGCTACACCTTC	CASSLFWTGAHGDSYTF
TRBV24-1	14	TRBJ2-3	NA	medium-sized	TGTGCCACCAGTCCAGGTAGCGGCACAGATACGCAGTATTTT	CATSPGSGTDTQYF
TRBV5-4	15	TRBJ2-7	TRBD2	few	TGTGCCAGCAGCTTGAGCTCTAGCGGGAACTACGAGCAGTACTTC	CASSLSSSGNYEQYF
TRBV9	15	TRBJ1-4	TRBD1	few	TGTGCCAGCAGCGTAGTGGGACAGGGGGATGAAAAACTGTTTTTT	CASSVVGQGDEKLFF
TRBV4-3	15	TRBJ2-2	NA	NA	TGCGCCAGCAGCCAAGTCCGGGGGGCATACGGGGAGCTGTTTTTT	CASSQVRGAYGELFF
TRBV19	10	TRBJ1-2	NA	NA	TGTGCCAGTAGCAGCTATGGCTACACCTTC	CASSSYGYTF
TRBV7-2	17	TRBJ2-6	TRBD1	medium-sized	TGTGCCAGCAGTATACAGGGGGGACGGTCTGGGGCCAACGTCCTGACTTTC	CASSIQGGRSGANVLTF
TRBV12-5	16	TRBJ1-5	NA	NA	TGTGCTAGTGGTTCGTCCTTAGGGGCGACCAATCAGCCCCAGCATTTT	CASGSSLGATNQPQHF
TRBV7-2	15	TRBJ1-5	TRBD1	NA	TGTGCCAGCAGAGGGGACAGCAGCAGCAATCAGCCCCAGCATTTT	CASRGDSSSNQPQHF
TRBV10-3	17	TRBJ2-5	TRBD2	NA	TGTGCCATCAGTGTGGGGGGCGGGAGGGGCGTTGGAGAGACCCAGTACTTC	CAISVGGGRGVGETQYF
TRBV4-3	14	TRBJ1-1	NA	few	TGCGCCAGCAGCCTCGATCGTGCCTCCACTGAAGCTTTCTTT	CASSLDRASTEAFF
TRBV7-2	15	TRBJ2-3	NA	few	TGTGCCAGCAGCTTAATCCAGGGAGGCACAGATACGCAGTATTTT	CASSLIQGGTDTQYF
TRBV2	15	TRBJ1-5	TRBD1	NA	TGTGCCAGCAGGGGCAGGGGGAATAGCAATCAGCCCCAGCATTTT	CASRGRGNSNQPQHF
TRBV20-1	14	TRBJ2-7	NA	NA	TGCAGTGCTAGTATGCGAGCCCCCTCCTACGAGCAGTACTTC	CSASMRAPSYEQYF
TRBV6-5	12	TRBJ2-7	NA	few	TGTGCCAGCAGTTACGGAGCGGGCGAGCAGTACTTC	CASSYGAGEQYF
TRBV19	15	TRBJ1-3	NA	NA	TGTGCCAGTAGTCCCCCTTTGGGGGGTGGAAACACCATATATTTT	CASSPPLGGGNTIYF
TRBV28	13	TRBJ2-5	NA	few	TGTGCCAGCAGTTTTGTACTCCAAGAGACCCAGTACTTC	CASSFVLQETQYF
TRBV19	14	TRBJ1-4	TRBD1	once	TGTGCCAGCAGGGGAGAGGGGGCGCGAGAAAAACTGTTTTTT	CASRGEGAREKLFF
TRBV3-1/TRBV3-2	19	TRBJ1-3	NA	NA	TGTGCCAGCAGCCAATATTGGGCCCCCGATCAGACTGGTGGAAACACCATATATTTT	CASSQYWAPDQTGGNTIYF
TRBV12-3/TRBV12-4	13	TRBJ1-5	NA	few	TGTGCCAGCAGTTACCTCCCGACGGAGCCCCAGCATTTT	CASSYLPTEPQHF
TRBV11-2	15	TRBJ2-3	NA	NA	TGTGCCAGCAGCTTGGCCCATACGGGGACAGATACGCAGTATTTT	CASSLAHTGTDTQYF
TRBV4-1	16	TRBJ2-3	TRBD1	NA	TGCGCCAGCAGCCAGTTAGACAGGGGAAGCACAGATACGCAGTATTTT	CASSQLDRGSTDTQYF